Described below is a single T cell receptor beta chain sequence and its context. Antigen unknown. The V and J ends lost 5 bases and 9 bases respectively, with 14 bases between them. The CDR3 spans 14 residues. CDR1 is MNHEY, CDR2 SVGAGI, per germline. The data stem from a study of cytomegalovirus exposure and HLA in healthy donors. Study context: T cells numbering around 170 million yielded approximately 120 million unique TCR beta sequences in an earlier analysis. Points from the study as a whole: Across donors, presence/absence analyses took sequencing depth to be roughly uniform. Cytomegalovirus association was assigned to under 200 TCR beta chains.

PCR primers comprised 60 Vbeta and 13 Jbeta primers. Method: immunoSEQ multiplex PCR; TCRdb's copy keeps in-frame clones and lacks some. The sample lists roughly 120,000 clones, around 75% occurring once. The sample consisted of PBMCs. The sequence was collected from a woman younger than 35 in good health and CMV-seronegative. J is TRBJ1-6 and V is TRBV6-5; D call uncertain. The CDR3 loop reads CASSPRGSGSPLHF. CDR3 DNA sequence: TGTGCCAGCAGTCCCCGCGGGTCCGGTTCACCCCTCCACTTT.